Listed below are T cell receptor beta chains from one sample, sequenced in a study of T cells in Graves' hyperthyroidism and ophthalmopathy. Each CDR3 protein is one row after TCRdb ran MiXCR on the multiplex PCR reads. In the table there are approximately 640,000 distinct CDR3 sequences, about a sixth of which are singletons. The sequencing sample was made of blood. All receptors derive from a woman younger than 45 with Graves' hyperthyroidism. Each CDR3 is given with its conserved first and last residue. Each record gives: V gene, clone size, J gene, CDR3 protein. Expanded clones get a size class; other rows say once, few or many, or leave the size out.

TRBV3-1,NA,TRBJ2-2,CASSLRTGTNTGELFF
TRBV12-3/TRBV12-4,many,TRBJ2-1,CASSPRRGNEQFF
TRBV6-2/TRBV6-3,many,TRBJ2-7,CASSYSPGSYEQYF
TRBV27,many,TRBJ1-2,CASSLRASYGYTF
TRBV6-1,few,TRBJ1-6,CASSSEPGQVYNSPLHF
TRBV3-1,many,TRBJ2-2,CASSQDLTGELFF
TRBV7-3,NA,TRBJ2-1,CASSLTFVSGYLHNEQFF
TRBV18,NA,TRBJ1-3,CASSPGRGAVSGNTIYF
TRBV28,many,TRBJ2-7,CASSTYRRDEQYF
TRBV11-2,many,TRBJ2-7,CASRASRGRAYEQYF
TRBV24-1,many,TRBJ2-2,CATSDSGTSGSGAGELFF
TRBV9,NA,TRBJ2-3,CASSVEWEPQDTQYF
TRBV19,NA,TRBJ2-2,CASSIPKAQFTGELFF
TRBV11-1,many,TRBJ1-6,CASSLEGVPNSPLHF
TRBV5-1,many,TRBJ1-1,CASSKTPQGNTEAFF
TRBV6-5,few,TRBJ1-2,CASSYYSPRNYGYTF
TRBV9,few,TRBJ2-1,CASSVGEGSSYNEQFF
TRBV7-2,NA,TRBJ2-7,CASSLDRTPHIRLDEQYF
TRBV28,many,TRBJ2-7,CASSTRTGEGQYF
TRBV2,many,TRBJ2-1,CASLRGVYNEQFF
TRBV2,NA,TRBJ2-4,CASTPQIAKNIQYF
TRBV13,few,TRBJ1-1,CASSETGRTEAFF
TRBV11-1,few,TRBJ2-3,CASSRGTIVLPRDTQYF
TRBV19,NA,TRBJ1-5,CAVRGLVGNQPQHF